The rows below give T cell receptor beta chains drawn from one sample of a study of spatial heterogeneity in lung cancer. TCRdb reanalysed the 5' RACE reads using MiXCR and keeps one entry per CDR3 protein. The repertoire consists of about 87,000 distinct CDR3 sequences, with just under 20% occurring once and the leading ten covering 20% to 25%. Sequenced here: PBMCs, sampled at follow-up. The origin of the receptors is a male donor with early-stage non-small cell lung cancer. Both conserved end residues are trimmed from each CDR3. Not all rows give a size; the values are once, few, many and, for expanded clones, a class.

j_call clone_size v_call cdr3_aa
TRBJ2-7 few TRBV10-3 AITPGANSYEQY
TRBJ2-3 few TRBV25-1 ASRRGADTQY
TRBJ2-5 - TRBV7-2 ASSSHRGYQETQY
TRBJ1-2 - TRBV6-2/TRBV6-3 ASSLNRDYGYT
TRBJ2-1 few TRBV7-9 ASSPTPTSGRVEQF
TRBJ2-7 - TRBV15 ATRREGQVLYEQY
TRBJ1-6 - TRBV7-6 ASSRTRYNSPLH
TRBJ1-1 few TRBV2 ASSLLDRANTEAF
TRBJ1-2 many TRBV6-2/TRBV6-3 ASQMTPGTGGWNGYT
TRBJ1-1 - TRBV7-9 ASSLSGGNTEAF
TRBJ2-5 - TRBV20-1 SALIQGEETQY
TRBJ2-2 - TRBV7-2 ASSLDRNTGELF
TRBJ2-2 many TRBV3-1 ASSLELEHGELF
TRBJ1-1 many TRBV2 ASSGQGRTEAF
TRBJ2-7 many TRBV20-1 SAQPGTDYEQY
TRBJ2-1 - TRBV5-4 ASSYTDYNEQF
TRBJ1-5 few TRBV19 ASSMADSNQPQH
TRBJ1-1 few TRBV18 ASSPAGWRNTEAF
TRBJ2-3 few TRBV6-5 ASSYSTRSTDTQY
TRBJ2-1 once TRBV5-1 ASSSGVGGSYNEQF
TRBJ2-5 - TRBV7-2 ASSMRTSGQETQY
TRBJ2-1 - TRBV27 ASRTLGGERSYNEQF
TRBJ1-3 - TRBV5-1 ASSSRGGGNTIY
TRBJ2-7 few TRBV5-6 ASSLAWVTGENEQY
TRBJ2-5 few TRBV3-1 ASSRPTRSGETQY
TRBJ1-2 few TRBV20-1 SANRQGVDYGYT
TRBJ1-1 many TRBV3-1 ASSQGANTEAF
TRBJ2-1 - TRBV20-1 SATPGLAGGEQF
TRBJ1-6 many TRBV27 ASSLQRQGRFRNNSPLH
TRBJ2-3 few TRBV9 ASSVRMRGRTTDTQY
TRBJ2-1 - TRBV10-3 ASAREGAIDNEQF
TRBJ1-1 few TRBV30 AYEGHQNTEAF
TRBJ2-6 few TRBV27 ASSSYSSGANVLT
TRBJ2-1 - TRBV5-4 ASSLGADRGRNEQF
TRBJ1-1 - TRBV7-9 ASSPVAEAF
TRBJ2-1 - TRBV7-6 ASSVPGLGGNEQF
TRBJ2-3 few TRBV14 ASSLTVTDTQY
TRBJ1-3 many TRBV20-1 SANPGTGNGNTIY
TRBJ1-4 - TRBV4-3 ASSRWLVGVNEKLF
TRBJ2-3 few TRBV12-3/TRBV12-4 ASRHSSTDTQY
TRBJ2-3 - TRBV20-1 SALFSGRQDTQY
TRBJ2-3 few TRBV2 ASSEAGSPDTQY
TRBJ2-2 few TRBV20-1 SAPGLLDTGELF
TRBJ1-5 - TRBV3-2 ASSQVSTPSNQPQH
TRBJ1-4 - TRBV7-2 ASSLAPRGGEKLF
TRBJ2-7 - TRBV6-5 ASREGQLGEQY
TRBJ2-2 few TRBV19 ASSLDFTGELF
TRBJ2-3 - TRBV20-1 SASSGRGQDTQY
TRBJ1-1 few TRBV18 ASSPDQNTEAF
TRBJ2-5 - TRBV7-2 ASSLRVQETQY
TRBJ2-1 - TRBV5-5 ASSLTSGIYNEQF
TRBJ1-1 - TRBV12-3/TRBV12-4 ASSRRMNTEAF
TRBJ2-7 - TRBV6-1 ASRQQRLEQY
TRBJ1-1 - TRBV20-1 SARDPDRSNTEAF
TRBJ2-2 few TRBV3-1 ASSWRAGELF
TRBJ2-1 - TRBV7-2 ASSFDRDSSYNEQF
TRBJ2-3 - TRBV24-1 ATSDATALGTDTQY